The 15 T cell receptor beta chains presented below share a single source sample, sequenced in a study of T cell responses to AZD1222 COVID-19 vaccine. Using immunoSEQ multiplex PCR, the repertoire was profiled, and TCRdb retains in-frame clones only, with some absent. The sample yields fewer than 200,000 clones, approximately 90% seen once. Specimen: peripheral blood, collected on day 0 of AZD1222 vaccination. These receptors were collected from an adult in good health.

CDR3 in amino acids: CASSFEQGGVAFF. CDR3 sequence (DNA): TGTGCCAGCAGCTTCGAACAGGGCGGTGTAGCTTTCTTT. The V gene is TRBV7-9, the J gene TRBJ1-1; D is perhaps TRBD1 (6 bases). Trimming shortened V by 3 bases and J by 10 bases, and 15 bases separated the two germline ends. Germline assignment: CDR1 SEHNR and CDR2 FQNEAQ (reference sequence). This CDR3 region has 13 residues.

This clone showed up just once. The chain has TRBV2 and TRBJ1-3; tentative D call: TRBD1 (5 bases). This CDR3 has 15 residues. Trimming pared 2 bases from V and 0 bases from J, leaving 8 bases between. Looked up from germline, CDR1 is SNHLY and CDR2 is FYNNEI. The CDR3 sequence is CASSEQGHSGNTIYF. The DNA for the CDR3 is TGTGCCAGCAGTGAACAGGGCCACTCTGGAAACACCATATATTTT.

This clone was recorded once. The CDR3 DNA is TGTGCCAGCAGTTACGAGGGGGCCTATGAAGCTTTCTTT. As protein: CASSYEGAYEAFF. This chain links TRBV6-5 with TRBJ1-1, with 7 nucleotides matching TRBD1. CDR3 length: 13 residues. CDR1 is MNHEY, CDR2 SVGAGI, per germline. With 2 bases clipped from V and 7 bases from J, the junction kept 4 bases outside the gene matches.

The chain joins TRBV5-4 to TRBJ2-2; D uncertain. The germline V and J ends were trimmed by 3 bases and 7 bases, with 16 bases remaining between them. Per germline, CDR1 SGHNT and CDR2 YYREEE (reference sequence). There are 15 residues in the CDR3. CDR3 region: CASSWAPAGNGELFF. In nucleotides, the CDR3 is TGTGCCAGCAGCTGGGCCCCCGCAGGCAACGGGGAGCTGTTTTTT.

This clone was counted only a few times. The chain employs TRBV14 and TRBJ1-1; D remains ambiguous. The CDR3 length is 13 residues. Trimming cost V 1 base and J 1 base, with 4 bases left between them. Germline CDR1 reads SGHDN; CDR2 reads FVKESK. In nucleotides, the CDR3 is TGTGCCAGCAGCCAAGGGGGGAACACTGAAGCTTTCTTT. It codes for CASSQGGNTEAFF. Supplemented by reference TRBV14 and TRBJ1-1, the full variable domain reads EAGVTQFPSHSVIEKGQTVTLRCDPISGHDNLYWYRRVMGKEIKFLLHFVKESKQDESGMPNNRFLAERTGGTYSTLKVQPAELEDSGVYFCASSQGGNTEAFFGQGTRLTVV.

The chain couples TRBV6-1 to TRBJ1-2; D is unresolved. CDR3 length equals 12 residues. Trimming pared 2 bases from V and 5 bases from J, leaving 6 bases between. The germline V gene encodes CDR1 MNHNS and CDR2 SASEGT. The CDR3 loop is CASSELNYGYTF. Here the CDR3 DNA reads TGTGCCAGCAGTGAATTGAATTATGGCTACACCTTC.

V and J are TRBV7-2 and TRBJ1-3; possibly TRBD1 for D (5 bases). The CDR3 sequence is 16 residues long. V was pared by 0 bases and J by 1 base, with 10 bases between. Germline CDR1 and CDR2: SGHTA and FQGNSA. CDR3 amino acids: CASSLARAGSGNTIYF. The CDR3 DNA reads as TGTGCCAGCAGCTTAGCGCGGGCAGGGTCTGGAAACACCATATATTTT.

The rearrangement uses TRBV5-1 and TRBJ1-5; tentative D call: TRBD1 (5 bases). The CDR3 consists of 15 residues. The V gene lost 2 bases and the J gene lost 0 bases, with 9 bases spanning the gap. Germline assignment: CDR1 SGHRS and CDR2 YFSETQ. CDR3 bases: TGCGCCAGCAGCTTAGGACACCTTAGCAATCAGCCCCAGCATTTT. Protein: CASSLGHLSNQPQHF.

The chain uses TRBV30 and TRBJ1-4, with D possibly TRBD1 on 5 matching bases. V lost 4 bases and J lost 5, with 11 bases in between. The CDR3 runs 13 residues. Per germline, CDR1 GTSNPN and CDR2 SVGIG (reference sequence). The DNA for the CDR3 is TGTGCCTGGAATTACAGGAAGAATGAAAAACTGTTTTTT. Residues: CAWNYRKNEKLFF.

The rearrangement uses TRBV7-9 and TRBJ1-2, with D perhaps TRBD1 (5 bases). There are 12 residues in the CDR3. CDR1 and CDR2 from the germline V gene are SEHNR and FQNEAQ (reference sequence). V shed 4 bases and J shed 5 bases, with 8 bases lying between them. CDR3 amino acids: CASSWEGYGYTF. In DNA, the CDR3 is TGTGCCAGCAGCTGGGAGGGGTATGGCTACACCTTC.

CDR3 DNA: TGCGCCAGCAGCTTGCAACTAGCGGGAACCAATGAGCAGTTCTTC. Protein: CASSLQLAGTNEQFF. This chain uses TRBV5-1 with TRBJ2-1; TRBD2 matches 10 bases. Germline trimming cut 1 base from V and 6 bases from J; bases unmatched to any gene: 4. Germline lookup yields CDR1 SGHRS and CDR2 YFSETQ. The CDR3 covers 15 residues.

The CDR3 DNA reads TGTGCCAGTAGCTCAATCAGGGCGAGCTCCTATAATTCACCCCTCCACTTT. It specifies CASSSIRASSYNSPLHF. The genes are TRBV19 and TRBJ1-6, with D possibly matching TRBD1 (5 bases). The V end was cut by 6 bases, the J end by 0 bases, with 15 bases between. The CDR3 extends over 17 amino acids. Germline V gene data show CDR1 as LNHDA and CDR2 as SQIVND (reference sequence).

The chain carries TRBV9 and TRBJ2-7; possibly TRBD1 for D (6 bases). CDR1 SGDLS and CDR2 YYNGEE come from the germline V gene. V was cut by 3 bases and J by 5 bases, with 15 bases left in between. This CDR3 is 14 amino acids long. Written as DNA, the CDR3 is TGTGCCAGCAGCGCAGGGGTAGGAAGAAACGAGCAGTACTTC. Translation gives CASSAGVGRNEQYF.

This chain connects TRBV2 to TRBJ2-7; D ambiguous. Deletions cut 4 bases from V and 3 bases from J, with 10 bases between. The germline V gene encodes CDR1 SNHLY and CDR2 FYNNEI. The CDR3 runs to 13 residues. This CDR3 reads CASSGPAIYEQYF. The DNA for the CDR3 is TGTGCCAGCAGTGGGCCAGCCATCTACGAGCAGTACTTC.

The rearrangement links TRBV12-5 to TRBJ2-2; D ambiguous. The V end lost 2 bases, the J end lost 7 bases, and 8 bases lay between the germline ends. Germline V CDR1 and CDR2: LGHNT, FRNRAP. CDR3 length equals 13 residues. Written as DNA, the CDR3 is TGTGCTAGTGGTTTGCCGGGTGGCGGGGAGCTGTTTTTT. It codes for CASGLPGGGELFF.